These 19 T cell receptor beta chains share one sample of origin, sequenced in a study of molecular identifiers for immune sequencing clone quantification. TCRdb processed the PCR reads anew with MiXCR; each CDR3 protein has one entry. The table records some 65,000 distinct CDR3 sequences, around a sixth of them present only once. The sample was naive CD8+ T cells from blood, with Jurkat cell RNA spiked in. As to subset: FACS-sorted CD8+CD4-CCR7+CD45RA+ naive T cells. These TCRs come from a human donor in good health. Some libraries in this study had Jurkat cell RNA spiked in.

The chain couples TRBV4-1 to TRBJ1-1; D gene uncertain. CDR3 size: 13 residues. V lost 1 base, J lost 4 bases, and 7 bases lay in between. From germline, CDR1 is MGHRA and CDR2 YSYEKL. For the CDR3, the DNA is TGCGCCAGCAGCCAAGGGGCTGTCACTGAAGCTTTCTTT. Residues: CASSQGAVTEAFF.

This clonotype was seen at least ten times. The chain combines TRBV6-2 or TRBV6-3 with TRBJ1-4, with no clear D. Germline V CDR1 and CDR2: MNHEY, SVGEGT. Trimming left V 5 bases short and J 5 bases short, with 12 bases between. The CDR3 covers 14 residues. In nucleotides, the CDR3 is TGTGCCAGCAGTCGAGACGGAATCAATGAAAAACTGTTTTTT. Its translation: CASSRDGINEKLFF.

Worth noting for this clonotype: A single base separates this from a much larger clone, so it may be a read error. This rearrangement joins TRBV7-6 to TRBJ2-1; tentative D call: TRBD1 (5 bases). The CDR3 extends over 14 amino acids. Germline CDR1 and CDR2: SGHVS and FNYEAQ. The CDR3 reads CVSSLAARDNEQFF. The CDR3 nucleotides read TGTGTCAGCAGCTTAGCAGCCAGGGACAATGAGCAGTTCTTC.

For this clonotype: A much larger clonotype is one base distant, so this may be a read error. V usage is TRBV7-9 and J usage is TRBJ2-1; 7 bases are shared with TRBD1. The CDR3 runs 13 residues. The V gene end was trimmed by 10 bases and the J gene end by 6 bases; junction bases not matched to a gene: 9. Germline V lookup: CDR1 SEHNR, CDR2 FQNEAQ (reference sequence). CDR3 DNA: TGTGCCAACACCGAGACAGGGTCCAATGAGCAGTTCTTC. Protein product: CANTETGSNEQFF.

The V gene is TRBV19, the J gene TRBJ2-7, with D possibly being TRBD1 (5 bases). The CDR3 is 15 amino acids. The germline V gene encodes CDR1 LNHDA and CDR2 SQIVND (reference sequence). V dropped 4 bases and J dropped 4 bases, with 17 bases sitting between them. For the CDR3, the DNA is TGTGCCAGTAGTACCCGTAGGAAGGGGATTTACGAGCAGTACTTC. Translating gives CASSTRRKGIYEQYF. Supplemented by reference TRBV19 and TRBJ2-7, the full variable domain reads DGGITQSPKYLFRKEGQNVTLSCEQNLNHDAMYWYRQDPGQGLRLIYYSQIVNDFQKGDIAEGYSVSREKKESFPLTVTSAQKNPTAFYLCASSTRRKGIYEQYFGPGTRLTVT.

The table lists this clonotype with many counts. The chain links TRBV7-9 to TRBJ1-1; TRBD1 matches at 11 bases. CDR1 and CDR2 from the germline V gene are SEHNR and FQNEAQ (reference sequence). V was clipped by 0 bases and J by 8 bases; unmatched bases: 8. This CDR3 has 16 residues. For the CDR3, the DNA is TGTGCCAGCAGCTTAGCGAGGTTGGACAGGGGGCTCGAAGCTTTCTTT. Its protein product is CASSLARLDRGLEAFF. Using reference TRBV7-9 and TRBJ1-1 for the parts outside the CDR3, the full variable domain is DTGVSQNPRHKITKRGQNVTFRCDPISEHNRLYWYRQTLGQGPEFLTYFQNEAQLEKSRLLSDRFSAERPKGSFSTLEIQRTEQGDSAMYLCASSLARLDRGLEAFFGQGTRLTVV.

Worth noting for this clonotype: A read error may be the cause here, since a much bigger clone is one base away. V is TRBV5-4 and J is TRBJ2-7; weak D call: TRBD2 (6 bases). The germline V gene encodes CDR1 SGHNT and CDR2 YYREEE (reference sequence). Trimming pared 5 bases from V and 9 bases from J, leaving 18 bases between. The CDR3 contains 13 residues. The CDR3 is CASRFGGADGQYF. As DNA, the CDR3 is TGTGCCAGCAGATTCGGAGGGGCGGACGGGCAGTACTTC.

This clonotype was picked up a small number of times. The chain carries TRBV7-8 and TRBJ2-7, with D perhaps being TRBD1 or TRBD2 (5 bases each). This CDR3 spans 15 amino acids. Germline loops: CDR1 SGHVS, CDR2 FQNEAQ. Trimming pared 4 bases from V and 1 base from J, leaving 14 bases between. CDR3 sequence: CASSSRDVGSYEQYF. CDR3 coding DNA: TGTGCCAGCAGCTCCCGGGACGTCGGATCCTACGAGCAGTACTTC.

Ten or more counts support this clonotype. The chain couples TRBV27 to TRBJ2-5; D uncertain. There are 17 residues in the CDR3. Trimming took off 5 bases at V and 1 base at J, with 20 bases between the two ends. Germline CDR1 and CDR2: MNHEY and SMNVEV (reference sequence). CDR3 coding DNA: TGTGCCAGCAGTCTTAAGTGGACCGACGCATTCCAAGAGACCCAGTACTTC. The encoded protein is CASSLKWTDAFQETQYF.

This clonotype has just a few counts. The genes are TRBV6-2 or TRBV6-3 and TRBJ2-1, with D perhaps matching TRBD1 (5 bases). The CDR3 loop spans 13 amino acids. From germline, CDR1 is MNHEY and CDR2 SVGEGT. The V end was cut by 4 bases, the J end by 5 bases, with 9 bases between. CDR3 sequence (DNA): TGTGCCAGCAGTTTCGCAGGGAACAATGAGCAGTTCTTC. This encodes CASSFAGNNEQFF.

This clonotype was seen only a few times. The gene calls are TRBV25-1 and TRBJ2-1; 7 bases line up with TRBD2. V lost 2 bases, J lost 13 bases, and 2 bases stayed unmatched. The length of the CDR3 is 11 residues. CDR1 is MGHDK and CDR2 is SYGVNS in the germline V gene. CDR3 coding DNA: TGTGCCAGCAGTGAAGGGACTATCCAGTTCTTC. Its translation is CASSEGTIQFF. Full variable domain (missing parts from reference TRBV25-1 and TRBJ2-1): EADIYQTPRYLVIGTGKKITLECSQTMGHDKMYWYQQDPGMELHLIHYSYGVNSTEKGDLSSESTVSRIRTEHFPLTLESARPSHTSQYLCASSEGTIQFFGPGTRLTVL.

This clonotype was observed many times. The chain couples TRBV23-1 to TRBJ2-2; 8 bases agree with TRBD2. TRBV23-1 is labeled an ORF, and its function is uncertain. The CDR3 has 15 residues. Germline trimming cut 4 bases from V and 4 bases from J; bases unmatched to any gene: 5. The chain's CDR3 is CASSRGGRFTGELFF. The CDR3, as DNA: TGCGCCAGCAGTCGCGGGGGGCGCTTCACCGGGGAGCTGTTTTTT.

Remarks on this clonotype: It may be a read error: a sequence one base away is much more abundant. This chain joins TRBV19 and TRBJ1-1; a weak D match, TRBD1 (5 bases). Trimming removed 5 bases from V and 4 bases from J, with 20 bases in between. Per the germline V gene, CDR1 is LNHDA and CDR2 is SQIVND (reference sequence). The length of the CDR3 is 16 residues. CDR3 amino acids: CASSSYLGRVSTEAFF. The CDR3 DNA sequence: TGTGCCAGTAGTTCATATTTGGGACGAGTGAGCACTGAAGCTTTCTTT.

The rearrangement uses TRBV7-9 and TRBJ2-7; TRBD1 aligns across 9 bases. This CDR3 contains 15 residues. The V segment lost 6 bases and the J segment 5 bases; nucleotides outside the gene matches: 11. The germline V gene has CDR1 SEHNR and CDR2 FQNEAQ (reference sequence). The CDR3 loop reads CASRDRGQGAHEQYF. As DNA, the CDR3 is TGTGCCAGCAGGGACCGGGGACAGGGTGCCCACGAGCAGTACTTC.

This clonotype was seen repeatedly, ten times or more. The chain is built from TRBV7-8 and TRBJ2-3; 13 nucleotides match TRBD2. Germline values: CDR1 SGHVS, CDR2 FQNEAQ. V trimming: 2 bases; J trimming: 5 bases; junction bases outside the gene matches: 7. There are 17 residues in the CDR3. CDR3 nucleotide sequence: TGTGCCAGCAGCTTACAACTAGCGGGAGGGCCTGGAGATACGCAGTATTTT. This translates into CASSLQLAGGPGDTQYF.

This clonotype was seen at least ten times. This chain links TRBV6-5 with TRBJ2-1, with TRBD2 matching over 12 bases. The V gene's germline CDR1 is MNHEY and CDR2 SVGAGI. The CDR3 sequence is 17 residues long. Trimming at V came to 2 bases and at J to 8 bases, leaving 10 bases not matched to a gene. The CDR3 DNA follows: TGTGCCAGCAGTTACGTGGCTAGCGGGAGGGGGTTCGATGAGCAGTTCTTC. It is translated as CASSYVASGRGFDEQFF.

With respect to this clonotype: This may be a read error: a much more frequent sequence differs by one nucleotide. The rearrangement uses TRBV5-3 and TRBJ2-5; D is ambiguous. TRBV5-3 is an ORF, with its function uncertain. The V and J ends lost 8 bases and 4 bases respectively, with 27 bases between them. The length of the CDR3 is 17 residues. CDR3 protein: CASGTRNTTSWVETQYF. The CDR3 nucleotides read TGTGCCAGCGGTACTCGGAACACCACCTCCTGGGTAGAGACCCAGTACTTC.

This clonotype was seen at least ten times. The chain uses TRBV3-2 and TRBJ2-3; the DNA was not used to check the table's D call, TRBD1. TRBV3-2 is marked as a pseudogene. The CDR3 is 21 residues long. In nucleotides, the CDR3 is TGTGCCAGCAGCCGACCACCCAGGTCGGGAGCTTCCCCCTTCGTCCCAGATACGCAGTATTTT. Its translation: CASSRPPRSGASPFVPDTQYF.

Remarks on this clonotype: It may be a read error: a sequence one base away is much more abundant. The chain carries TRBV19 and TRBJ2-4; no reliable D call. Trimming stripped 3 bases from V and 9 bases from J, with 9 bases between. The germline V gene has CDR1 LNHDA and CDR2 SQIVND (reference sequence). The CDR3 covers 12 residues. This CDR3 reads CASSIPGGIQYF. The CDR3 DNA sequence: TGTGCCAGTAGTATTCCAGGCGGCATTCAGTACTTC.